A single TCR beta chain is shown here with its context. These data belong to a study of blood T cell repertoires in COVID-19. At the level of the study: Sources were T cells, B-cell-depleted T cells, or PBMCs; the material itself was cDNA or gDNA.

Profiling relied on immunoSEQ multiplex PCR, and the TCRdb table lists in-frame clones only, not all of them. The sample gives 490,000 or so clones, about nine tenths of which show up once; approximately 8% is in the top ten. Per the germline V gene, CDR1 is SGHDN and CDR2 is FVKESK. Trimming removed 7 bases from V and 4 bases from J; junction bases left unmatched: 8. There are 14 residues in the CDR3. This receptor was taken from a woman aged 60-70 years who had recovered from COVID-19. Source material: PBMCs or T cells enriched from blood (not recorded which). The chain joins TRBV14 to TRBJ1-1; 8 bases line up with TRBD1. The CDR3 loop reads CASNLQGVITEAFF. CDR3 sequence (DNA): TGTGCCAGCAATCTACAGGGGGTCATCACTGAAGCTTTCTTT.